The T cell receptor (beta chain) under discussion was sequenced for a study of cytotoxic CD8 clonotypes in ibrutinib-treated CLL. Assay: immunoSEQ multiplex PCR; the TCRdb copy retains only in-frame clones and omits some. The table shows some 200,000 clones, with roughly 72% occurring only once. CDR3 length equals 16 residues. Germline values: CDR1 SGHDN, CDR2 FVKESK. Trimming cost V 5 bases and J 3 bases; bases outside gene matches: 5. This sample comprised PBMCs, obtained after 24 months of ibrutinib treatment. The TCR originated in a human donor with chronic lymphocytic leukemia. V is TRBV14 and J is TRBJ2-1; TRBD2 matches at 12 bases. As DNA, the CDR3 is TGTGCCAGCAGCGACAGGACTAGCGGGATCTACAATGAGCAGTTCTTC. Translating it yields CASSDRTSGIYNEQFF.